These 3 T cell receptor beta chains were sequenced from one sample in a study of Graves' ophthalmopathy and Graves' hyperthyroidism (dated by TCRdb to 2016 to 2019). Sequenced using an Illumina HiSeq 2000. For repertoire sequencing, the TCR beta CDR3 regions were amplified from RNA transcripts. HTBI primers and the Qiagen OneStep RT-PCR kit were used in a first-round RT-PCR, which was followed by a second-round multiplex PCR, size selection and purification. The public sequencing data were trimmed at Q25 with fastp and processed into clonotypes with MiXCR by TCRdb, which kept only in-frame beta chains. Under each unique CDR3 protein, matching rows form one entry showing the most common genes and DNA. Here the sample has 500,000 to 800,000 distinct CDR3 sequences; roughly two fifths occur a single time. The top ten clonotypes cover more than 2.5% of the sample. The sample was peripheral blood. The origin of the receptors is an adult man with Graves' ophthalmopathy.

The rearrangement links TRBV7-2 to TRBJ2-3; 9 bases line up with TRBD2. Germline V CDR1 and CDR2: SGHTA, FQGNSA. CDR3 length: 15 residues. V lost 6 bases to trimming and J lost 6 bases; unmatched junction nucleotides: 10. In nucleotides, the CDR3 is TGTGCCAGCAGTCCCCTTAGCGGGAGCTTGGATACGCAGTATTTT. It is translated as CASSPLSGSLDTQYF.

J is TRBJ1-1 and V is TRBV3-1; D not certain. With 1 base removed from V and 4 bases from J, the gap between germline ends came to 10 bases. CDR1 is LGHDT and CDR2 is YNNKEL in the germline V gene (reference sequence). The CDR3 totals 14 residues. CDR3 in amino acids: CASSQAARTTEAFF. Here the CDR3 DNA reads TGTGCCAGCAGCCAAGCGGCTAGGACCACTGAAGCTTTCTTT.

This clonotype showed up many times. The J gene is TRBJ2-5, the V gene TRBV20-1, with D maybe TRBD1 (6 bases). This CDR3 has 13 residues. Trimming shortened V by 3 bases and J by 5 bases, and 13 bases separated the two germline ends. Germline CDR1 and CDR2: DFQATT and SNEGSKA (reference sequence). The CDR3 here is CSASNTGSETQYF. For the CDR3, the DNA is TGCAGTGCTAGCAATACAGGGTCGGAGACCCAGTACTTC.